Below are 6 T cell receptor beta chains sequenced from a single sample in a study of T cells in tuberculosis. Repertoires were generated with immunoSEQ multiplex PCR, while TCRdb's copy carries only in-frame clones and drops some. The repertoire holds tens of thousands of clones, with around nine tenths as singletons. The source material was PBMCs. Receptors originate from a donor aged 10-30 years with latent tuberculosis or without tuberculosis infection. Some clones in this sample may be carry-over from other donors' samples.

The rearrangement links TRBV11-2 to TRBJ2-7; TRBD2 might be the D (7 bases). Trimming removed 4 bases at V and 6 bases at J, with 13 bases between. The CDR3 covers 13 residues. In germline, CDR1 is SGHAT, CDR2 FQNNGV. The CDR3 DNA follows: TGTGCCAGCAGCTCCCCCGGGGGGCGCGAGCAGTACTTC. Translating gives CASSSPGGREQYF.

The chain employs TRBV6-1 and TRBJ2-5; 7 bases agree with TRBD1. Germline V lookup: CDR1 MNHNS, CDR2 SASEGT. With V trimmed by 4 bases and J by 2 bases, 4 bases remained unmatched. This CDR3 spans 14 amino acids. The CDR3 sequence: CASSGRGKQETQYF. CDR3 bases: TGTGCCAGCAGTGGCAGGGGGAAACAAGAGACCCAGTACTTC.

The J gene is TRBJ1-2, the V gene TRBV7-2, with TRBD1 matching over 7 bases. CDR3 size: 13 residues. The V and J ends lost 1 base and 6 bases, in that order; junction bases with no gene match: 2. Germline V gene sequence: CDR1 SGHTA, CDR2 FQGNSA. The CDR3 nucleotides read TGTGCCAGCAGCTTAGAAGGGACAGATGGCTACACCTTC. Residues: CASSLEGTDGYTF. The full variable domain, in which reference TRBV7-2 and TRBJ1-2 provide the parts outside the CDR3, is GAGVSQSPSNKVTEKGKDVELRCDPISGHTALYWYRQSLGQGLEFLIYFQGNSAPDKSGLPSDRFSAERTGGSVSTLTIQRTQQEDSAVYLCASSLEGTDGYTFGSGTRLTVV.

The chain links TRBV7-9 to TRBJ1-5; D uncertain. This CDR3 is built from 18 residues. The V and J ends lost 7 bases and 2 bases respectively, with 24 bases between them. Germline loops: CDR1 SEHNR, CDR2 FQNEAQ (reference sequence). The CDR3 reads CASKRFVSPTTGNQPQHF. Here the CDR3 DNA reads TGTGCCAGCAAGCGGTTTGTCAGTCCTACTACGGGCAATCAGCCCCAGCATTTT.

The chain joins TRBV19 to TRBJ1-2; 7 bases align to TRBD1. This CDR3 region has 14 residues. Per the germline V gene, CDR1 is LNHDA and CDR2 is SQIVND (reference sequence). With 5 bases clipped from V and 2 bases from J, the junction kept 5 bases outside the gene matches. The CDR3 nucleotides read TGTGCCAGTAGTCGCCGGGACAGAAACTATGGCTACACCTTC. Translated, it gives CASSRRDRNYGYTF.

V usage is TRBV11-2 and J usage is TRBJ2-1; D may be TRBD2 (5 bases). Germline V gene data show CDR1 as SGHAT and CDR2 as FQNNGV. The CDR3 length is 14 residues. Trimming removed 5 bases from V and 7 bases from J, with 15 bases in between. The CDR3 nucleotides are TGTGCCAGCAGCCCGCCGCCTAGCAAGAATGAGCAGTTCTTC. Residues: CASSPPPSKNEQFF.